This T cell receptor (beta chain) was sequenced in a study of CD8+ T cells in alopecia areata. Study-wide results and limits: Scalp repertoires also include resident alphabeta T cells from normal skin.

Germline V gene data show CDR1 as ENHRY and CDR2 as SYGVKD. V shed 5 bases, J shed 5 bases, and the junction held 7 bases outside the gene matches. The CDR3 covers 14 residues. As part of sample collection, lesional scalp punch biopsies and peripheral blood were taken from alopecia areata patients. This clone appeared once. Its antigen is as yet unknown. The sequencing template was cDNA reverse transcribed from extracted RNA. Using immunoSEQ multiplex PCR, the repertoire was profiled, and TCRdb retains in-frame clones only, with some absent. In the table there are around 10,000 clones, around 59% of which are singletons.

This chain joins TRBV10-3 and TRBJ1-1; TRBD1 matches 8 bases. The origin of this receptor is a human donor with alopecia areata. Sequences were derived from skin, sampled at week 0. The CDR3 loop reads CAISPGGAGTEAFF. CDR3 sequence (DNA): TGTGCCATCAGTCCAGGGGGCGCGGGTACTGAAGCTTTCTTT.